The 19 T cell receptor beta chains below all came from one sample that was sequenced in a study of T-cell reconstitution after alpha-beta-depleted transplantation in children. The TCRbeta library was prepared with unique molecular identifiers. TCRdb reprocessed the PCR reads via MiXCR and lists one record per CDR3 protein. Found here are about 980,000 distinct CDR3 sequences, 25% to 35% of them singletons; the top ten hold about 28%. Specimen: PBMCs, mostly from graft donor cells, collected 360 days after TCRalphabeta/CD19-depleted stem cell transplant. The source is a boy under two years old who had a stem cell transplant for SCID, so the T cells may come from the graft donor.

The chain combines TRBV11-1 with TRBJ2-1; D uncertain. Germline CDR1 reads SGHAT; CDR2 reads FQDESV (reference sequence). The CDR3 consists of 14 residues. Between the trimmed V and J ends, which lost 3 bases and 5 bases, there was a span of 11 bases. The CDR3 is CASSFTRWDNEQFF. CDR3 nucleotides: TGTGCCAGCAGCTTTACCCGGTGGGACAATGAGCAGTTCTTC.

This clonotype was counted only a few times. The V gene is TRBV7-9, the J gene TRBJ1-3; D is possibly TRBD1 (5 bases). V was clipped by 5 bases and J by 0 bases, with 14 bases between them. There are 16 residues in the CDR3. Looked up from germline, CDR1 is SEHNR and CDR2 is FQNEAQ (reference sequence). The CDR3 here is CASSPGGDRSGNTIYF. CDR3 nucleotide sequence: TGTGCCAGCAGCCCCGGAGGGGATCGCTCTGGAAACACCATATATTTT.

This clonotype was detected only a few times. The chain uses TRBV6-2 or TRBV6-3 and TRBJ2-7; 8 bases are a match to TRBD1. The CDR3 totals 18 residues. Germline V lookup: CDR1 MNHEY, CDR2 SVGEGT. With 7 bases clipped from V and 2 bases from J, the junction kept 19 bases outside the gene matches. The CDR3, as DNA: TGTGCCAGCACCTCCCTTTGGACAGGGCCTATCGGTCCCTACGAGCAGTACTTC. This translates into CASTSLWTGPIGPYEQYF.

The chain joins TRBV5-1 to TRBJ1-1; D is uncertain. Trimming shortened V by 3 bases and J by 1 base, and 10 bases separated the two germline ends. Germline V gene sequence: CDR1 SGHRS, CDR2 YFSETQ. The CDR3 runs to 14 residues. CDR3 residues: CASSSWWRNTEAFF. For the CDR3, the DNA is TGCGCCAGCAGCTCCTGGTGGAGGAACACTGAAGCTTTCTTT.

The count of this clonotype is one. The chain employs TRBV15 and TRBJ1-4, with TRBD1 matching 8 bases. The germline CDR1 and CDR2 sequences are LNHNV and YYDKDF (reference sequence). V lost 4 bases and J lost 7; bases outside the gene matches: 11. The length of the CDR3 is 16 residues. CDR3 sequence reads: CATSTGQAQRGEKLFF. The CDR3 bases are TGTGCCACCAGCACGGGACAGGCCCAGAGGGGTGAAAAACTGTTTTTT.

In its sample, this clonotype was seen a few times. A read error may account for a junction end that differs from germline. The rearrangement joins TRBV12-3 or TRBV12-4 to TRBJ2-5; D not resolved. The CDR3 sequence is 14 residues long. Written as DNA, the CDR3 is TGTGCCAGCAGCTTAGATCCAGCCCAAGAGACCCAGTACTTC. Its translation: CASSLDPAQETQYF.

The J gene is TRBJ2-7, the V gene TRBV20-1, with D perhaps TRBD1 (5 bases). CDR1 and CDR2 from the germline V gene are DFQATT and SNEGSKA (reference sequence). The germline V and J ends were trimmed by 3 bases and 6 bases, with 18 bases remaining between them. The CDR3 runs to 14 residues. CDR3: CSASRVRLPSEQYF. CDR3 nucleotides: TGCAGTGCTAGCAGGGTCAGACTCCCCTCCGAGCAGTACTTC.

This clonotype was seen ten or more times. This chain connects TRBV20-1 to TRBJ2-4; maybe TRBD1 (6 bases). Trimming pared 5 bases from V and 4 bases from J, leaving 6 bases between. This CDR3 is built from 11 residues. Germline assignment: CDR1 DFQATT and CDR2 SNEGSKA (reference sequence). The CDR3 region has the DNA TGCAGTGCTCAGGGGAAAAACATTCAGTACTTC. It encodes CSAQGKNIQYF.

This clonotype appeared many times. The chain uses TRBV11-1 and TRBJ2-2; TRBD1 aligns across 7 bases. Germline V lookup: CDR1 SGHAT, CDR2 FQDESV (reference sequence). This CDR3 is built from 12 residues. Trimming at V came to 5 bases and at J to 9 bases, leaving 3 bases not matched to a gene. CDR3 DNA: TGTGCCAGCAGCACAGGGGACCGGGAGCTGTTTTTT. Translation gives CASSTGDRELFF.

This chain links TRBV7-8 with TRBJ1-1; tentatively, D is TRBD1 (5 bases). Germline CDR1 reads SGHVS; CDR2 reads FQNEAQ. V dropped 8 bases and J dropped 5 bases, with 27 bases sitting between them. The CDR3 spans 17 residues. CDR3: CASGASVSRGRDTEAFF. The CDR3 nucleotides are TGTGCCAGCGGGGCATCGGTCTCACGCGGCCGGGATACTGAAGCTTTCTTT.

This clonotype was observed a handful of times. V usage is TRBV30 and J usage is TRBJ1-1; D is undetermined. Deletions cut 0 bases from V and 6 bases from J, with 11 bases between. CDR3 length: 13 residues. Germline CDR1 GTSNPN, CDR2 SVGIG (reference sequence). CDR3: CAWSVGRRAEAFF. As DNA, the CDR3 is TGTGCCTGGAGTGTGGGCAGGCGGGCTGAAGCTTTCTTT.

The chain joins TRBV6-1 to TRBJ1-1, with D possibly TRBD1 on 5 matching bases. With 6 bases removed from V and 4 bases from J, the gap between germline ends came to 15 bases. This CDR3 region has 14 residues. From germline, CDR1 is MNHNS and CDR2 SASEGT. CDR3 region: CASRGTNMGTEAFF. The CDR3 DNA follows: TGTGCCAGCAGAGGGACGAACATGGGCACTGAAGCTTTCTTT.

This clonotype was observed many times. The rearrangement joins TRBV4-1 to TRBJ2-2; TRBD1 matches 7 bases. This CDR3 contains 13 residues. Trimming took 4 bases from V and 11 from J; bases not matched to a gene: 7. Germline CDR1 is MGHRA and CDR2 is YSYEKL. The CDR3 here is CASSPRQGLELFF. In nucleotides, the CDR3 is TGCGCCAGCAGCCCTCGACAGGGTCTAGAGCTGTTTTTT.

The gene calls are TRBV7-2 and TRBJ2-3; 10 positions agree with TRBD2. The germline V gene has CDR1 SGHTA and CDR2 FQGNSA. CDR3 size: 16 residues. Unmatched junction bases numbered 9, after V lost 5 bases and J lost 4 bases. The CDR3 sequence: CASSPGTSGVPDTQYF. For the CDR3, the DNA is TGTGCCAGCAGCCCCGGAACTAGCGGGGTCCCAGATACGCAGTATTTT.

The CDR3 DNA sequence: TGTGCCAGCAGCCGGACGACTGGACCTAACACCGGGGAGCTGTTTTTT. Its translation: CASSRTTGPNTGELFF. This chain connects TRBV5-5 to TRBJ2-2; D is undetermined. Trimming stripped 4 bases from V and 2 bases from J, with 15 bases between. CDR1 and CDR2 (germline): SGHKS, YYEKEE (reference sequence). The CDR3 is 16 amino acids.

This clonotype was seen at least ten times. The chain employs TRBV12-3 or TRBV12-4 and TRBJ2-3; weak D call: TRBD1 (6 bases). The CDR3 has 15 amino acids. With 5 bases removed from V and 0 bases from J, the gap between germline ends came to 12 bases. This chain's CDR3 is CASSLGDTSTDTQYF. The CDR3 DNA sequence: TGTGCCAGCAGTCTAGGGGACACTAGCACAGATACGCAGTATTTT.

This clonotype has ten or more counts. The rearrangement joins TRBV12-3 or TRBV12-4 to TRBJ2-5, with 7 positions matching TRBD1. The CDR3 totals 13 residues. The trim removed 7 bases at V and 5 bases at J, leaving 7 bases unmatched. The CDR3 region is CASTATGAETQYF. CDR3 nucleotide sequence: TGTGCCAGCACCGCAACAGGGGCGGAGACCCAGTACTTC.

This clonotype was observed a few times. The V and J genes are TRBV6-1 and TRBJ2-7; 7 nucleotides agree with TRBD1. Germline values: CDR1 MNHNS, CDR2 SASEGT. This CDR3 is 11 amino acids long. Trimming removed 8 bases from V and 7 bases from J; junction bases left unmatched: 5. Written as DNA, the CDR3 is TGTGCCAGCGTTCTGGACAGGGAGCAGTACTTC. This sequence encodes CASVLDREQYF.

CDR3 residues: CASSLVTGTIIPSGANVLTF. CDR3 coding DNA: TGTGCCAGCAGCTTGGTAACGGGGACCATAATCCCTTCTGGGGCCAACGTCCTGACTTTC. This chain links TRBV5-6 with TRBJ2-6, with D perhaps given as TRBD1 or TRBD2 (5 bases each). The germline gives CDR1 SGHDT, CDR2 YYEEEE. The V and J ends lost 0 bases and 1 base respectively, with 20 bases between them. This CDR3 spans 20 amino acids.